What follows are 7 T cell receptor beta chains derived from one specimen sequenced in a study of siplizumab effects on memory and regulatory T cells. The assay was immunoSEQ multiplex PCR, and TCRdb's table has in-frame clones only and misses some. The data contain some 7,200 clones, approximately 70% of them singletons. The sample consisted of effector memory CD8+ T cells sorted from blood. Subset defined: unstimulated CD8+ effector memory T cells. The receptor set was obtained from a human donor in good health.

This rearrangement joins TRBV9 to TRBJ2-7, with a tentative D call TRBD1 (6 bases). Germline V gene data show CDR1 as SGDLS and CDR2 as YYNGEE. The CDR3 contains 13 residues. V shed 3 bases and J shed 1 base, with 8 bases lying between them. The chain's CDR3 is CASSGTDSYEQYF. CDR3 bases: TGTGCCAGCAGCGGGACAGATTCCTACGAGCAGTACTTC.

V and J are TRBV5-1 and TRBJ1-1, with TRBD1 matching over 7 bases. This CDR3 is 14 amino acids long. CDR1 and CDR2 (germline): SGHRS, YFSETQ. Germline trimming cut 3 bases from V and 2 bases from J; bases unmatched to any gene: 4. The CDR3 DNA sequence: TGCGCCAGCAGCTCGGACAGGCTTAACACTGAAGCTTTCTTT. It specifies CASSSDRLNTEAFF.

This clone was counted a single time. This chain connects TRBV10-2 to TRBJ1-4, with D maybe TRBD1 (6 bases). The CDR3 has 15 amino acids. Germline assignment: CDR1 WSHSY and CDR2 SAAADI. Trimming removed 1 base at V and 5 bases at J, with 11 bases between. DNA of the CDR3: TGCGCCAGCAGTGAGTTCAGGGGCCCGAATGAAAAACTGTTTTTT. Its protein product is CASSEFRGPNEKLFF.

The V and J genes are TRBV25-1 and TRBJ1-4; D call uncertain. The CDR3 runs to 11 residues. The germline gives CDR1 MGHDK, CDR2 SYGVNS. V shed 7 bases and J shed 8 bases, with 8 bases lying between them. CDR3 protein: CASTVGEKLFF. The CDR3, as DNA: TGTGCCAGCACCGTTGGGGAAAAACTGTTTTTT.

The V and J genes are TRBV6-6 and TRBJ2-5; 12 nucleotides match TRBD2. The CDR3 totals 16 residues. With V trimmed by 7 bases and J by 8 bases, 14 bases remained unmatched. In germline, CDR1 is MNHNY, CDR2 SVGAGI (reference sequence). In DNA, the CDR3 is TGTGCCAGCATCGACGGAGGGACTAGCGGGCCGGGAACCCAGTACTTC. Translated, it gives CASIDGGTSGPGTQYF.

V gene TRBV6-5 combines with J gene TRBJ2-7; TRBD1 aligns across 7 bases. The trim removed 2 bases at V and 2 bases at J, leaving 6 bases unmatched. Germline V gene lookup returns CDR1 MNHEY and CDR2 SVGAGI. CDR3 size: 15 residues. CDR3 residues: CASSYGPTGAYEQYF. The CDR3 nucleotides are TGTGCCAGCAGTTACGGGCCCACAGGGGCCTACGAGCAGTACTTC.

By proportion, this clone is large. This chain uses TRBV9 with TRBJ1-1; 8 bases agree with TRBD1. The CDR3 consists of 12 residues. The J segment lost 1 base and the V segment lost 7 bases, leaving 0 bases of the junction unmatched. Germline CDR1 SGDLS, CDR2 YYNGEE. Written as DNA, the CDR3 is TGTGCCAGCCAGGGGGCGAACACTGAAGCTTTCTTT. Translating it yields CASQGANTEAFF. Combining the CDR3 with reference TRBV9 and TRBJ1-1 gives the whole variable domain DSGVTQTPKHLITATGQRVTLRCSPRSGDLSVYWYQQSLDQGLQFLIQYYNGEERAKGNILERFSAQQFPDLHSELNLSSLELGDSALYFCASQGANTEAFFGQGTRLTVV.